This passage covers 29 T cell receptor beta chains from one sample sequenced in a study of T cell repertoires in cytomegalovirus infection. The antigens these receptors bind are not known. MiXCR was run by TCRdb on the reads, yielding one entry per CDR3 protein. The sample holds about 270,000 distinct CDR3 sequences, about 20% seen once. Sequences were derived from cultured PBMCs, sampled from culture after CMV antigen stimulation. The receptors come from a human donor in good health (CMV status not recorded). Some clones in this sample may be carry-over from other donors' samples.

The V and J genes are TRBV13 and TRBJ2-1, with D possibly being TRBD1 (6 bases). The CDR3 totals 16 residues. Trimming stripped 4 bases from V and 0 bases from J, with 13 bases between. Per the germline V gene, CDR1 is PRHDT and CDR2 is FYEKMQ (reference sequence). The CDR3 coding sequence is TGTGCCAGCAGCTCCCCCCGCAGGGGCTCCTACAATGAGCAGTTCTTC. This translates into CASSSPRRGSYNEQFF. The full variable domain, in which reference TRBV13 and TRBJ2-1 provide the parts outside the CDR3, is AAGVIQSPRHLIKEKRETATLKCYPIPRHDTVYWYQQGPGQDPQFLISFYEKMQSDKGSIPDRFSAQQFSDYHSELNMSSLELGDSALYFCASSSPRRGSYNEQFFGPGTRLTVL.

This clonotype occurred a few times. J is TRBJ1-5 and V is TRBV7-2, with 9 positions matching TRBD1. This CDR3 is 15 amino acids long. The germline V gene has CDR1 SGHTA and CDR2 FQGNSA. V shed 5 bases and J 1 base; nucleotides not matched to a gene: 3. CDR3 sequence reads: CASSADRGSNQPQHF. CDR3 nucleotide sequence: TGTGCCAGCAGCGCCGACAGGGGGAGCAATCAGCCCCAGCATTTT. Complete variable domain (other parts from reference TRBV7-2 and TRBJ1-5): GAGVSQSPSNKVTEKGKDVELRCDPISGHTALYWYRQSLGQGLEFLIYFQGNSAPDKSGLPSDRFSAERTGGSVSTLTIQRTQQEDSAVYLCASSADRGSNQPQHFGDGTRLSIL.

This clonotype has a handful of counts. J is TRBJ1-5 and V is TRBV6-2 or TRBV6-3; the D is unclear. Germline V gene sequence: CDR1 MNHEY, CDR2 SVGEGT. V was clipped by 0 bases and J by 0 bases, with 12 bases between them. The CDR3 extends over 17 amino acids. The CDR3 is CASSYSLLLYSNQPQHF. CDR3 DNA: TGTGCCAGCAGTTACTCCCTTCTGCTCTATAGCAATCAGCCCCAGCATTTT.

This clonotype was counted between two and nine times. This sequence joins TRBV7-9 and TRBJ2-1; 9 positions match TRBD2. Germline V gives CDR1 SEHNR, CDR2 FQNEAQ (reference sequence). The length of the CDR3 is 18 residues. J lost 0 bases, V lost 1 base, and 7 bases had no gene match. CDR3 sequence (DNA): TGTGCCAGCAGCTTAGATTTGGCTAGCGGGATCTCCTACAATGAGCAGTTCTTC. Translation gives CASSLDLASGISYNEQFF.

The genes are TRBV4-1 and TRBJ1-4, with D perhaps matching TRBD1 (5 bases). The V end lost 1 base, the J end lost 0 bases, and 9 bases lay between the germline ends. CDR1 is MGHRA and CDR2 is YSYEKL in the germline V gene. This CDR3 region has 16 residues. CDR3 sequence reads: CASSQGDRPTNEKLFF. The DNA for the CDR3 is TGCGCCAGCAGCCAAGGTGACAGACCAACTAATGAAAAACTGTTTTTT.

This chain connects TRBV6-6 to TRBJ2-7, with 15 bases identical to TRBD2. Germline trimming cut 2 bases from V and 3 bases from J; bases unmatched to any gene: 11. The CDR3 loop spans 19 amino acids. Germline assignment: CDR1 MNHNY and CDR2 SVGAGI (reference sequence). CDR3 region: CASSYGTSGRRLSLYEQYF. CDR3 nucleotides: TGTGCCAGCAGTTACGGGACTAGCGGGAGGCGGTTATCTCTCTACGAGCAGTACTTC.

This clonotype was recorded at least ten times. This chain uses TRBV7-3 with TRBJ2-1; TRBD1 or TRBD2 may be the D gene (5 bases each). This CDR3 contains 14 residues. V was trimmed by 5 bases and J by 6 bases, leaving 14 bases between them. CDR1 SGHTA and CDR2 FQGTGA come from the germline V gene. The DNA for the CDR3 is TGTGCCAGCAGCCCCGGGACGCAACCCAATGAGCAGTTCTTC. It translates to CASSPGTQPNEQFF.

The sample holds a few counts of this clonotype. In DNA, the CDR3 is TGTGCCAGCAGTGAGCGGGAGGGCCCAGATACGCAGTATTTT. Amino acid sequence: CASSEREGPDTQYF. The V gene is TRBV6-4, the J gene TRBJ2-3, with 9 bases that match TRBD2. Germline trimming cut 3 bases from V and 4 bases from J; bases unmatched to any gene: 2. The CDR3 consists of 14 residues. Looked up from germline, CDR1 is MRHNA and CDR2 is SNTAGT.

This rearrangement joins TRBV12-3 or TRBV12-4 to TRBJ2-1; 9 bases map to TRBD2. Trimming cost V 7 bases and J 8 bases; bases outside gene matches: 12. The CDR3 is made up of 15 amino acids. CDR3 protein: CASTFEVVAGDEQFF. The CDR3, as DNA: TGTGCCAGCACGTTTGAGGTGGTAGCGGGAGATGAGCAGTTCTTC.

This clonotype was seen a handful of times. This chain connects TRBV5-4 to TRBJ2-1; D possibly corresponds to TRBD2 (6 bases). The CDR3 is 17 amino acids. Trimming shortened V by 4 bases and J by 7 bases, and 24 bases separated the two germline ends. Per germline, CDR1 SGHNT and CDR2 YYREEE (reference sequence). CDR3 residues: CASSHPSRRAGGNEQFF. Written as DNA, the CDR3 is TGTGCCAGCAGCCACCCCTCGCGGAGGGCCGGTGGTAATGAGCAGTTCTTC.

This clonotype was seen more than once but under ten times. The V and J genes are TRBV5-4 and TRBJ2-5; D gene ambiguous. Germline CDR1 is SGHNT and CDR2 is YYREEE (reference sequence). Trimming stripped 2 bases from V and 5 bases from J, with 7 bases between. This CDR3 region has 12 residues. CDR3 DNA: TGTGCCAGCAGCTTTTTTAGGGAGACCCAGTACTTC. As protein: CASSFFRETQYF.

The J gene is TRBJ1-1, the V gene TRBV4-1; D ambiguous. The CDR3 consists of 14 residues. V was cut by 0 bases and J by 3 bases, with 8 bases left in between. Germline values: CDR1 MGHRA, CDR2 YSYEKL. Here the CDR3 DNA reads TGCGCCAGCAGCCAAGACACACGGGACACTGAAGCTTTCTTT. Encoded protein: CASSQDTRDTEAFF.

This clonotype was seen ten or more times. The V and J genes are TRBV6-2 or TRBV6-3 and TRBJ2-7; 11 positions match TRBD1. Germline values: CDR1 MNHEY, CDR2 SVGEGT. This CDR3 has 13 residues. V lost 5 bases to trimming and J lost 9 bases; unmatched junction nucleotides: 6. The CDR3 nucleotides read TGTGCCAGCAGTAGTCCGGGACAGGGGGTGCAGTACGTC. This gives the protein CASSSPGQGVQYV.

The chain couples TRBV6-5 to TRBJ1-6, with TRBD1 as a possible D gene (5 bases). The CDR3 contains 15 residues. From germline, CDR1 is MNHEY and CDR2 SVGAGI. The V end was cut by 0 bases, the J end by 10 bases, with 13 bases between. Here the CDR3 reads CASSYSGGVGSPLHF. CDR3 bases: TGTGCCAGCAGTTACTCTGGGGGAGTGGGATCACCCCTCCACTTT.

This clonotype was seen repeatedly, ten times or more. J is TRBJ2-3 and V is TRBV7-2, with a tentative D call TRBD2 (5 bases). CDR1 is SGHTA and CDR2 is FQGNSA in the germline V gene. The CDR3 consists of 13 residues. Trimming removed 6 bases from V and 6 bases from J, with 13 bases in between. DNA for the CDR3: TGTGCCAGCAGTGCGAGGGAGAGGGATACGCAGTATTTT. This sequence encodes CASSARERDTQYF.

This clonotype was detected only once. The gene calls are TRBV4-1 and TRBJ2-5, with a weak D call TRBD1 (6 bases). The ends were cut back, 4 bases at V and 4 bases at J, with 22 bases in the middle. The length of the CDR3 is 17 residues. CDR1 is MGHRA, CDR2 YSYEKL, per germline. The CDR3 bases are TGCGCCAGCAGCCTTCGACAGGATCCGGGTGGAGGAGAGACCCAGTACTTC. Its translation: CASSLRQDPGGGETQYF.

In this sample, this clonotype turned up a few times. CDR3: CASSDRAGTEAFF. CDR3 bases: TGTGCCAGTTCGGACAGGGCGGGCACTGAAGCTTTCTTT. The V call is TRBV19, the J call TRBJ1-1; TRBD1 matches 8 bases. The junction had 6 bases not matched to a gene; V was cut back by 8 bases and J by 4 bases. From germline, CDR1 is LNHDA and CDR2 SQIVND (reference sequence). The CDR3 spans 13 residues.

This clonotype appeared many times. V and J are TRBV11-2 and TRBJ1-5, with 7 bases lining up with TRBD1. With 6 bases clipped from V and 5 bases from J, the junction kept 4 bases outside the gene matches. Germline CDR1 and CDR2: SGHAT and FQNNGV. CDR3 length equals 13 residues. CDR3 DNA: TGTGCCAGCAGTTCTACAGGGGATCAGCCCCAGCATTTT. It specifies CASSSTGDQPQHF.

This rearrangement joins TRBV5-1 to TRBJ1-2; D possibly corresponds to TRBD1 (5 bases). The V gene lost 3 bases and the J gene lost 8 bases, with 26 bases spanning the gap. Germline V gene lookup returns CDR1 SGHRS and CDR2 YFSETQ. There are 17 residues in the CDR3. CDR3 DNA sequence: TGCGCCAGCAGCTGGGACTCCGGGACCTTCCTCCCGCTCGGCTACACCTTC. Translating gives CASSWDSGTFLPLGYTF.

This clonotype was picked up many times. The chain has TRBV7-6 and TRBJ1-5; D unclear. Trimming removed 2 bases from V and 5 bases from J, with 10 bases in between. This CDR3 has 14 amino acids. Germline V gene lookup returns CDR1 SGHVS and CDR2 FNYEAQ. This chain's CDR3 is CASSLMGKDQPQHF. The CDR3 nucleotides are TGTGCCAGCAGCTTAATGGGAAAAGATCAGCCCCAGCATTTT.

The chain uses TRBV18 and TRBJ2-5; D is undetermined. CDR3 length: 14 amino acids. V dropped 3 bases and J dropped 5 bases, with 13 bases sitting between them. Germline CDR1 is KGHSH and CDR2 is LQKENI. The CDR3 region has the DNA TGTGCCAGCTCACCGTTTGGATTGGGGGAGACCCAGTACTTC. Its translation: CASSPFGLGETQYF.

This clonotype was found a few times. V gene TRBV12-3 or TRBV12-4 combines with J gene TRBJ1-2, with a possible D match to TRBD1 (5 bases). Trimming removed 1 base from V and 8 bases from J, with 11 bases in between. There are 13 residues in the CDR3. This CDR3 is CASSLVSGDGYTF. The CDR3 region has the DNA TGTGCCAGCAGTTTAGTTTCCGGGGACGGCTACACCTTC.

The CDR3 here is CASSSGTTYNEQFF. Written as DNA, the CDR3 is TGTGCCAGCAGTAGCGGGACAACCTACAATGAGCAGTTCTTC. The chain joins TRBV27 to TRBJ2-1; a weak D match, TRBD2 (7 bases). Trimming cost V 5 bases and J 2 bases, with 10 bases left between them. Germline CDR1 and CDR2: MNHEY and SMNVEV (reference sequence). The CDR3 runs 14 residues.

This clonotype was observed at least ten times. This sequence joins TRBV12-5 and TRBJ1-1; D uncertain. The CDR3 covers 14 residues. Trimming took off 1 base at V and 10 bases at J, with 16 bases between the two ends. CDR1 is LGHNT and CDR2 is FRNRAP in the germline V gene. This CDR3 is CASGLESPRFLAFF. For the CDR3, the DNA is TGTGCTAGTGGTTTGGAATCGCCCCGATTCTTAGCTTTCTTT.

The rearrangement joins TRBV27 to TRBJ1-5; D is perhaps TRBD1 (5 bases). The CDR3 extends over 13 amino acids. The V gene's germline CDR1 is MNHEY and CDR2 SMNVEV (reference sequence). V was clipped by 6 bases and J by 6 bases, with 12 bases between them. Written as DNA, the CDR3 is TGTGCCAGCAGCCAAATAAGGGGTCAGCCCCAGCATTTT. This encodes CASSQIRGQPQHF.

This clonotype has just one count. The rearrangement joins TRBV7-9 to TRBJ2-7, with D hard to call. Germline CDR1 SEHNR, CDR2 FQNEAQ (reference sequence). This CDR3 has 15 amino acids. V was shortened by 5 bases and J by 1 base, with 15 bases between the two germline ends. CDR3 amino acids: CASSPPRGRSYEQYF. The DNA of the CDR3 is TGTGCCAGCAGCCCTCCACGAGGAAGATCCTACGAGCAGTACTTC.

This chain joins TRBV6-6 and TRBJ1-6; D gene ambiguous. The CDR3 covers 14 residues. Germline lookup yields CDR1 MNHNY and CDR2 SVGAGI (reference sequence). V lost 5 bases to trimming and J lost 6 bases, with 11 bases between them. CDR3 bases: TGTGCCAGCAGTCGGGGAAGGGTTAATTCACCCCTCCACTTT. Translation gives CASSRGRVNSPLHF.

This clonotype was counted only a few times. The rearrangement joins TRBV4-1 to TRBJ1-3; D perhaps matches TRBD1 (5 bases). With 1 base removed from V and 1 base from J, the gap between germline ends came to 14 bases. Germline CDR1 and CDR2: MGHRA and YSYEKL. The CDR3 runs 17 residues. In nucleotides, the CDR3 is TGCGCCAGCAGCCAAGTTCTATGGCGGGGGTCTGGAAACACCATATATTTT. Protein product: CASSQVLWRGSGNTIYF.

This clonotype was seen a handful of times. The chain uses TRBV5-1 and TRBJ1-5, with 7 bases matching TRBD1. This CDR3 contains 14 residues. With V trimmed by 4 bases and J by 4 bases, 5 bases remained unmatched. Per germline, CDR1 SGHRS and CDR2 YFSETQ. The CDR3 loop reads CASSPGGRNQPQHF. The CDR3, as DNA: TGCGCCAGCAGCCCAGGGGGGCGGAATCAGCCCCAGCATTTT.